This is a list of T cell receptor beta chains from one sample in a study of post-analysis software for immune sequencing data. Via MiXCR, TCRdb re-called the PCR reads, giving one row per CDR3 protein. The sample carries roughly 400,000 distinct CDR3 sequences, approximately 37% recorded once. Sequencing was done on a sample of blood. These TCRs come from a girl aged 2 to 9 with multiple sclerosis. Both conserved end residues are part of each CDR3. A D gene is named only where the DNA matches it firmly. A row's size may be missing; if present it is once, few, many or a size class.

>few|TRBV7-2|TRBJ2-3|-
TGTGCCAGCAGCCCCCGACCACAGGGCACAGATACGCAGTATTTT
CASSPRPQGTDTQYF
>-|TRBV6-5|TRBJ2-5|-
TGTGCCAGCAGTCCTTATACGGGGATAACCTTGGAGACCCAGTACTTC
CASSPYTGITLETQYF
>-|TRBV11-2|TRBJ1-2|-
TGTGCCAGCAGCTTAGAATCTCTTGGCTACACCTTC
CASSLESLGYTF
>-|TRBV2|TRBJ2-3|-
TGTGCCAGCAGCCAAGGGACCGGCAACACGGATACGCAGTATTTT
CASSQGTGNTDTQYF
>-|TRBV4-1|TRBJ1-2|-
TGCGCCAGCAGCCAAGTGACAGGCAACCTCTATGGCTACACCTTC
CASSQVTGNLYGYTF
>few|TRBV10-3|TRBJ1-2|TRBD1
TGTGCCATCAGTCCAGACAGGGGTGGCTACACCTTC
CAISPDRGGYTF
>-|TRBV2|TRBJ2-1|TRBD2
TGTGCCAGCAGCTCACCCGGGACTAGCGGTGGGAATGAGCAGTTCTTC
CASSSPGTSGGNEQFF
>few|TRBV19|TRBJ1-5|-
TGTGCCAGTAGTATAGATCGGGCTAGCAATCAGCCCCAGCATTTT
CASSIDRASNQPQHF
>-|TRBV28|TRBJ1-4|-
TGTGCCAGCAGCCAACCGGACGGGAGTGAAAAACTGTTTTTT
CASSQPDGSEKLFF
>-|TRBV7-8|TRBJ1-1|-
TGTGCCAGCAGCCCCCGCGGTAAATTCGCGATGAACACTGAAGCTTTCTTT
CASSPRGKFAMNTEAFF
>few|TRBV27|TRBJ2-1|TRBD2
TGTGCCAGCAGTTTGAAGGGACTAGCCAATGAGCAGTTCTTC
CASSLKGLANEQFF
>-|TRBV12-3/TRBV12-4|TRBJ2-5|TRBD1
TGTGCCAGCAGGGGAGGACAGGGGGGGATAGAGACCCAGTACTTC
CASRGGQGGIETQYF
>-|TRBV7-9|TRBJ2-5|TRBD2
TGTGCCAGCAGCCACCCGGGACTAGCGTATCATTTCAGACAAGAGACCCAGTACTTC
CASSHPGLAYHFRQETQYF
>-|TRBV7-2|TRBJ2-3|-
TGTGCCAGCAGCTTAGACGCTGTACCCTCTAGCCTCCCAGATACGCAGTATTTT
CASSLDAVPSSLPDTQYF
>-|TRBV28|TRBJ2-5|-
TGTGCCAGCAGCCCCCCAGGCTATCAAGAGACCCAGTACTTC
CASSPPGYQETQYF
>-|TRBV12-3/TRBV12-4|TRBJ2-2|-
TGTGCCAGCAGTTCCCCGTCAGCGGTAACCGGGGAGCTGTTTTTT
CASSSPSAVTGELFF
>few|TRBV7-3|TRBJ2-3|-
TGTGCCAGCAGCGCAAGAAGCACAGATACGCAGTATTTT
CASSARSTDTQYF
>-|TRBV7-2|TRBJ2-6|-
TGTGCCAGCAGCTTAGTCTGGGGGATTTCCGGGGCCAACGTCCTGACTTTC
CASSLVWGISGANVLTF
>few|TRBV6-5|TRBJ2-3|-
TGTGCCAGCAGTTACTCCTTCCGGCCGTACTTACCGGATACGCAGTATTTT
CASSYSFRPYLPDTQYF
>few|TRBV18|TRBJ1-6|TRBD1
TGTGCCAGCTCACCACGTCGACATCAGGGGGCCTATAATTCACCCCTCCACTTT
CASSPRRHQGAYNSPLHF
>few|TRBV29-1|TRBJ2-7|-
TGCAGCGTTGACGGCGCGGGTTACTACGAGCAGTACTTC
CSVDGAGYYEQYF
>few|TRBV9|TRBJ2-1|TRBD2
TGTGCCAGCAGTGTAGCGAGCGGGAGCGTCTACAATGAGCAGTTCTTC
CASSVASGSVYNEQFF
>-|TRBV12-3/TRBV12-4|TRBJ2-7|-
TGTGCCAGCAGTCGATCGGGGAGGCAGTCCTCCTACGAGCAGTACTTC
CASSRSGRQSSYEQYF
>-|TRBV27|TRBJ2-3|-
TGTGCCACCCGGGGCTATCCCGACATCAATACGCAGTATTTT
CATRGYPDINTQYF
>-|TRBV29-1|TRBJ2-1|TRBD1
TGCAGCGCTCAGACCCGACAGGGGACCTACAATGAGCAGTTCTTC
CSAQTRQGTYNEQFF
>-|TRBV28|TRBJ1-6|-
TGTGCCAGCAGTTTTGCCCTAAATTCACCCCTCCACTTT
CASSFALNSPLHF
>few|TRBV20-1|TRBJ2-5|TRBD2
TGCAGTGCCACGGGGGGGGCGAGGGAGACCCAGTACTTC
CSATGGARETQYF
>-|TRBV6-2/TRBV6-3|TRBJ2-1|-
TGTGCCAGCAGGGCTGGAGGGCCTTTGGATGAGCAGTTCTTC
CASRAGGPLDEQFF
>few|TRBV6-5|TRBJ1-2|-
TGTGCCAGCAGTTACTCAACGCCTAACTATGGCTACACCTTC
CASSYSTPNYGYTF
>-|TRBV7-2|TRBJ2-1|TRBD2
TGTGCCAACAGCTCGAGGCTAGCGGCCTACAATGAGCAGTTCTTC
CANSSRLAAYNEQFF
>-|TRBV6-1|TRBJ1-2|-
TGTGCCAGCAGTGACAGACAGACGGTCTGGGGCTACACCTTC
CASSDRQTVWGYTF